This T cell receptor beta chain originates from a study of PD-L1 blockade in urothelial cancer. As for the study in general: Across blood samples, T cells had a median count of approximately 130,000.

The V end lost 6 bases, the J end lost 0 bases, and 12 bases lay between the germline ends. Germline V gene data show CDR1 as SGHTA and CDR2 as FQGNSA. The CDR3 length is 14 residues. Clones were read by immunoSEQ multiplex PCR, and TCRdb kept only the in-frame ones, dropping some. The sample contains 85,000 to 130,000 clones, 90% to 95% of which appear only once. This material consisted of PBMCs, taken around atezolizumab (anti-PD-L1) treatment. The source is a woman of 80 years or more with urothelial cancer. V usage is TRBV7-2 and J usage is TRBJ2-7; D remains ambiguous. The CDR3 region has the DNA TGTGCCAGCAGGGCTCACCGGAGCTCCTACGAGCAGTACTTC. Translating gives CASRAHRSSYEQYF.